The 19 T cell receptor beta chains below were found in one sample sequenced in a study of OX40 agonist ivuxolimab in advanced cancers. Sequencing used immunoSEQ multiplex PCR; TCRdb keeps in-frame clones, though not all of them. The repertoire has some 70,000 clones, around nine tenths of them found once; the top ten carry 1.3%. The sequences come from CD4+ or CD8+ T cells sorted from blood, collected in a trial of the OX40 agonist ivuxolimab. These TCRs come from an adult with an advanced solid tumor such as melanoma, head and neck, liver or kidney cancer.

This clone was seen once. The CDR3 is CASSQPTGGSEKLFF. In DNA, the CDR3 is TGTGCCAGCAGCCAACCGACAGGGGGGAGCGAAAAACTGTTTTTT. The V gene is TRBV14, the J gene TRBJ1-4, with 9 bases identical to TRBD1. This CDR3 has 15 residues. Per the germline V gene, CDR1 is SGHDN and CDR2 is FVKESK. Trimming removed 2 bases from V and 8 bases from J; junction bases left unmatched: 6.

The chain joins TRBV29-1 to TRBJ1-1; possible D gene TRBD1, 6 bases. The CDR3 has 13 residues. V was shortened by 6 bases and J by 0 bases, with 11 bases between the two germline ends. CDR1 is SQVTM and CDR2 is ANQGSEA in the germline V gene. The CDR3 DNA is TGCAGCGTCGCAGGGGCCGTGAACACTGAAGCTTTCTTT. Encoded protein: CSVAGAVNTEAFF. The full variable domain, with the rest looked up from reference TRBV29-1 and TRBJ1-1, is SAVISQKPSRDICQRGTSLTIQCQVDSQVTMMFWYRQQPGQSLTLIATANQGSEATYESGFVIDKFPISRPNLTFSTLTVSNMSPEDSSIYLCSVAGAVNTEAFFGQGTRLTVV.

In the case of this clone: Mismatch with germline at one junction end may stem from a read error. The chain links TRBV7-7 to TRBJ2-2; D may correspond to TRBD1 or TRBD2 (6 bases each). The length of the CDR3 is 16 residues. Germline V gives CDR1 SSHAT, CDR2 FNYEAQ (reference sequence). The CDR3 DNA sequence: TGTGCTAGCAGCTTAGTGGGGGGCCCGAACACCGGGGAGCTGTTTTTT. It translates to CASSLVGGPNTGELFF.

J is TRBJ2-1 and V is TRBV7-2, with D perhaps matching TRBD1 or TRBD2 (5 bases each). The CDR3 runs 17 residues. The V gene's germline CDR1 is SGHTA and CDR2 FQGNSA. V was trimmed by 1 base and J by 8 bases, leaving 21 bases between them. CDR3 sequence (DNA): TGTGCCAGCAGCTTAGTCGTCGGGGCCCCCAAGGGAGATGAGCAGTTCTTC. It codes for CASSLVVGAPKGDEQFF.

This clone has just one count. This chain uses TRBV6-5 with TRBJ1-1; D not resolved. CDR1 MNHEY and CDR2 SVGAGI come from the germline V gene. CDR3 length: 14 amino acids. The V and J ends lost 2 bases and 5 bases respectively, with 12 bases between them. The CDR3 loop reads CASSYITAGTEAFF. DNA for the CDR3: TGTGCCAGCAGTTACATCACGGCGGGGACTGAAGCTTTCTTT.

The DNA for the CDR3 is TGTGCCAGCAGCTACGGAGGGTTGGTGCAGCCCCAGCATTTT. Translating it yields CASSYGGLVQPQHF. The chain is built from TRBV5-6 and TRBJ1-5; D ambiguous. Germline V gene lookup returns CDR1 SGHDT and CDR2 YYEEEE. The CDR3 totals 14 residues. Trimming cost V 3 bases and J 7 bases, with 14 bases left between them.

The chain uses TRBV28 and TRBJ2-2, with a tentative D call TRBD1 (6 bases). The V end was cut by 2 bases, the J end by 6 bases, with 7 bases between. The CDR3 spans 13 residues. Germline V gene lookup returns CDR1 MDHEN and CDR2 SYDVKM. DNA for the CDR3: TGTGCCAGCAGTTTAGGGGGCTCCGGGGAGCTGTTTTTT. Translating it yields CASSLGGSGELFF. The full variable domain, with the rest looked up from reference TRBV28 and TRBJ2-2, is DVKVTQSSRYLVKRTGEKVFLECVQDMDHENMFWYRQDPGLGLRLIYFSYDVKMKEKGDIPEGYSVSREKKERFSLILESASTNQTSMYLCASSLGGSGELFFGEGSRLTVL.

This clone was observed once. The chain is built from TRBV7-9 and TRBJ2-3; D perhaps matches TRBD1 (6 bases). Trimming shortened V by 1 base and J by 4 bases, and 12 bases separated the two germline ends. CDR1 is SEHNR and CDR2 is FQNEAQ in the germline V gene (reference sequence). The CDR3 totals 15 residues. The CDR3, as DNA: TGTGCCAGCAGCTTAGAGTGGGGGCGGGCAGATACGCAGTATTTT. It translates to CASSLEWGRADTQYF. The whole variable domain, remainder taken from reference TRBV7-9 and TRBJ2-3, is DTGVSQNPRHKITKRGQNVTFRCDPISEHNRLYWYRQTLGQGPEFLTYFQNEAQLEKSRLLSDRFSAERPKGSFSTLEIQRTEQGDSAMYLCASSLEWGRADTQYFGPGTRLTVL.

CDR3 DNA: TGTGCCAGCAGCCGACCTCCGGGACAGGGCGCCTATGGCTACACCTTC. This codes for CASSRPPGQGAYGYTF. The gene calls are TRBV7-9 and TRBJ1-2; 9 nucleotides align to TRBD1. The CDR3 loop spans 16 amino acids. V was pared by 5 bases and J by 4 bases, with 11 bases of the junction left unmatched. Germline V CDR1 and CDR2: SEHNR, FQNEAQ (reference sequence).

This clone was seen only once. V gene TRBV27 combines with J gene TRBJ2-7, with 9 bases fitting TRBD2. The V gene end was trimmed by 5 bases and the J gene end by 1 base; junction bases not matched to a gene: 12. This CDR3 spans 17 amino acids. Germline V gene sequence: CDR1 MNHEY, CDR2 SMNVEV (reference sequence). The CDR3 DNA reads TGTGCCAGCAGTCCCTGGGTAGCGGGGGAGAGATCCTACGAGCAGTACTTC. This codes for CASSPWVAGERSYEQYF.

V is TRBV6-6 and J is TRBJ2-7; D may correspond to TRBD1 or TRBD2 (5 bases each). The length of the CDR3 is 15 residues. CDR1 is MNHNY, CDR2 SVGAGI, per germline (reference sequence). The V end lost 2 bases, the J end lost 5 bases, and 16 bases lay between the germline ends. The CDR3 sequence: CASSYPGAGTHEQYF. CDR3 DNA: TGTGCCAGCAGTTACCCCGGTGCAGGGACCCACGAGCAGTACTTC.

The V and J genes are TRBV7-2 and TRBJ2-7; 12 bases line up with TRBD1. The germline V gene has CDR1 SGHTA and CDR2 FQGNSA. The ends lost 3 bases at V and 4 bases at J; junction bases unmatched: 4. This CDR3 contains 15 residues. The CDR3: CASSFGTGGLYEQYF. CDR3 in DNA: TGTGCCAGCAGCTTTGGGACAGGGGGCCTGTACGAGCAGTACTTC.

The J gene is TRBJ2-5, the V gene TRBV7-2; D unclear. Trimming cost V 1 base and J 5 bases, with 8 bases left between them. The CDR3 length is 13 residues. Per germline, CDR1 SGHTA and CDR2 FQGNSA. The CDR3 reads CASSLVPRETQYF. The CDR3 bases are TGTGCCAGCAGCTTAGTTCCCAGGGAGACCCAGTACTTC.

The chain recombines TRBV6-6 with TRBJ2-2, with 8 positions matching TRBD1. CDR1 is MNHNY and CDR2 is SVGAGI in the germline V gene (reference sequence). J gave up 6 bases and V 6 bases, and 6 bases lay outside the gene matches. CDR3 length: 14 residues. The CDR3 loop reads CASSQGAEAGELFF. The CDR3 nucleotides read TGTGCCAGCAGCCAGGGGGCGGAGGCCGGGGAGCTGTTTTTT.

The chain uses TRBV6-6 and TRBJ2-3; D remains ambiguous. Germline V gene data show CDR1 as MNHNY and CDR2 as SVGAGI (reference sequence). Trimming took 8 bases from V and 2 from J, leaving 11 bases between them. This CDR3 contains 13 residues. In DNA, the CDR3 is TGTGCCAGCCATGGCGGAGCCACAGATACGCAGTATTTT. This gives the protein CASHGGATDTQYF.

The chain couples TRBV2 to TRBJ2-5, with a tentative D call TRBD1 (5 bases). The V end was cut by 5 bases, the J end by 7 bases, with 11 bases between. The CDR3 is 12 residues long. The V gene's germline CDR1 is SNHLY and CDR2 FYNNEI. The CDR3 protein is CASSNVQGTQYF. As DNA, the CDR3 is TGTGCCAGCAGTAACGTCCAGGGGACCCAGTACTTC.

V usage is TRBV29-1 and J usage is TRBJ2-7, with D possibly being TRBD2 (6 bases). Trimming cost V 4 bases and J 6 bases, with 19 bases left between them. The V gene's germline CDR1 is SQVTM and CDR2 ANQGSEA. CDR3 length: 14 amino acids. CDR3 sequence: CSVGTRDVTFEQYF. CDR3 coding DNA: TGCAGCGTTGGGACGCGGGACGTAACCTTCGAGCAGTACTTC.

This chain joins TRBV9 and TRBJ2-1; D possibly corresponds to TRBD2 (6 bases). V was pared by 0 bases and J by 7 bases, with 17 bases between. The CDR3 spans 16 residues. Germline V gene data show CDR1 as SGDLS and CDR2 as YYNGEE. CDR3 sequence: CASSVGSGGSWNEQFF. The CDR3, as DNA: TGTGCCAGCAGCGTAGGTTCCGGGGGAAGTTGGAATGAGCAGTTCTTC.

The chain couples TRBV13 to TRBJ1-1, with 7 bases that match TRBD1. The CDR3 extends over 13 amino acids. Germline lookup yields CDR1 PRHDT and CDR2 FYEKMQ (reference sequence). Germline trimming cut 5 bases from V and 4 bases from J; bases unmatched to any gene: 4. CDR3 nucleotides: TGTGCCAGCAGCCGTCGGGACAGCACTGAAGCTTTCTTT. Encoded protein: CASSRRDSTEAFF.